A single sample is the source of the 28 T cell receptor beta chains below, sequenced in a study of early T cells in non-severe SARS-CoV-2 infection (dated by TCRdb to the early 2020s). Library preparation was by 5' RACE. TCRdb names NextSeq 500 as the instrument used. The public sequencing data were trimmed at Q25 with fastp and processed into clonotypes with MiXCR by TCRdb, which kept only in-frame beta chains. Duplicate CDR3 protein sequences are folded into a single record with the most common DNA and genes. This sample is represented by 65,000 to 85,000 distinct CDR3 sequences; 9.5% to 15% of them were singletons. Around 1.1% of the sample is in the top ten clones. Sequencing was done on a sample of whole blood. Receptors originate from an adult who was a healthcare worker with PCR-confirmed SARS-CoV-2 infection or an uninfected control (not recorded which).

This clonotype was picked up many times. The chain combines TRBV6-1 with TRBJ1-5, with D maybe TRBD1 (6 bases). CDR3 length: 14 amino acids. Trimming took off 1 base at V and 4 bases at J, with 8 bases between the two ends. The germline V gene has CDR1 MNHNS and CDR2 SASEGT. The CDR3, as DNA: TGTGCCAGCAGTGAAGGACAGGTTAATCAGCCCCAGCATTTT. Protein sequence: CASSEGQVNQPQHF.

This chain uses TRBV7-2 with TRBJ2-1; no clear D gene. This CDR3 has 13 amino acids. V lost 5 bases and J lost 8, with 13 bases in between. Germline-derived CDR1 and CDR2 are SGHTA and FQGNSA. The DNA of the CDR3 is TGTGCCAGCAGCCAATGGGTTATGGATGAGCAGTTCTTC. It specifies CASSQWVMDEQFF.

This chain uses TRBV28 with TRBJ2-7; a weak D match, TRBD2 (6 bases). Per the germline V gene, CDR1 is MDHEN and CDR2 is SYDVKM. There are 14 residues in the CDR3. The V and J ends lost 6 bases and 0 bases respectively, with 12 bases between them. CDR3 region: CASSRSGSSYEQYF. The CDR3 region has the DNA TGTGCCAGCAGCCGTAGCGGAAGCTCCTACGAGCAGTACTTC. Based on the CDR3 plus reference TRBV28 and TRBJ2-7, the full variable domain is DVKVTQSSRYLVKRTGEKVFLECVQDMDHENMFWYRQDPGLGLRLIYFSYDVKMKEKGDIPEGYSVSREKKERFSLILESASTNQTSMYLCASSRSGSSYEQYFGPGTRLTVT.

This clonotype occurred many times. This sequence joins TRBV20-1 and TRBJ1-4, with D unclear. V lost 2 bases and J lost 8, with 18 bases in between. Germline loops: CDR1 DFQATT, CDR2 SNEGSKA (reference sequence). The CDR3 loop spans 15 amino acids. CDR3 sequence reads: CSARSGFLTGEKLFF. CDR3 DNA sequence: TGCAGTGCTAGATCTGGATTCTTAACGGGGGAAAAACTGTTTTTT.

The chain is built from TRBV29-1 and TRBJ1-2; D may be TRBD1 (5 bases). The ends were cut back, 7 bases at V and 8 bases at J, with 20 bases in the middle. The CDR3 loop spans 13 amino acids. In germline, CDR1 is SQVTM, CDR2 ANQGSEA. DNA of the CDR3: TGCAGCGCTGAGATTGGTGACTCAGGGGGCTACACCTTC. This encodes CSAEIGDSGGYTF.

The genes are TRBV2 and TRBJ2-2, with 13 positions matching TRBD2. Germline trimming cut 1 base from V and 5 bases from J; bases unmatched to any gene: 7. Germline CDR1 reads SNHLY; CDR2 reads FYNNEI. This CDR3 contains 18 residues. The CDR3 sequence is CASSEGLAGGSETGELFF. The CDR3 nucleotides are TGTGCCAGCAGTGAAGGACTAGCGGGAGGCTCAGAGACCGGGGAGCTGTTTTTT.

The chain uses TRBV20-1 and TRBJ1-5; 12 bases are shared with TRBD1. The CDR3 spans 16 residues. V gave up 3 bases and J gave up 7 bases; unmatched junction bases: 10. Looked up from germline, CDR1 is DFQATT and CDR2 is SNEGSKA (reference sequence). The CDR3 sequence: CSASSGQGAIWQPQHF. CDR3 coding DNA: TGCAGTGCTAGTTCGGGACAGGGGGCTATTTGGCAGCCCCAGCATTTT.

The chain is built from TRBV20-1 and TRBJ1-1; 7 bases agree with TRBD1. The CDR3 has 12 residues. J was trimmed by 11 bases and V by 6 bases; bases with no gene match: 12. Germline V gene lookup returns CDR1 DFQATT and CDR2 SNEGSKA (reference sequence). CDR3 sequence (DNA): TGCAGTGCGACGAGAGAGGGGGCCTGGGCTTTCTTT. As protein: CSATREGAWAFF.

This clonotype has a count of ten or more. CDR3 DNA sequence: TGTGCCAGCATTTTCCTCTCGAGAGAAGGGGGTTCCTACGAGCAGTACTTC. Encoded protein: CASIFLSREGGSYEQYF. The chain joins TRBV7-2 to TRBJ2-7; D may be TRBD1 (6 bases). The V and J ends lost 7 bases and 1 base respectively, with 23 bases between them. The CDR3 sequence is 17 residues long. Germline V gene data show CDR1 as SGHTA and CDR2 as FQGNSA.

This clonotype came up many times. This chain uses TRBV7-6 with TRBJ1-5; D call uncertain. The CDR3 is 13 amino acids. Germline CDR1 is SGHVS and CDR2 is FNYEAQ. The V end was cut by 5 bases, the J end by 3 bases, with 8 bases between. The CDR3 sequence: CASSGYINQPQHF. DNA of the CDR3: TGTGCCAGCAGCGGCTATATCAATCAGCCCCAGCATTTT. Using reference TRBV7-6 and TRBJ1-5 for the parts outside the CDR3, the full variable domain is GAGVSQSPRYKVTKRGQDVALRCDPISGHVSLYWYRQALGQGPEFLTYFNYEAQQDKSGLPNDRFSAERPEGSISTLTIQRTEQRDSAMYRCASSGYINQPQHFGDGTRLSIL.

This clonotype occurred many times. CDR3 in amino acids: CASSLWGSTDTQYF. The CDR3 DNA reads TGTGCCAGCAGTTTGTGGGGGAGCACAGATACGCAGTATTTT. This chain links TRBV12-3 or TRBV12-4 with TRBJ2-3, with D possibly being TRBD1 or TRBD2 (5 bases each). This CDR3 comprises 14 residues. Trimming cost V 3 bases and J 0 bases, with 7 bases left between them.

The V call is TRBV28, the J call TRBJ2-1, with a possible D match to TRBD2 (6 bases). V gave up 3 bases and J gave up 15 bases, with 12 bases separating them. The CDR3 sequence is 11 residues long. In germline, CDR1 is MDHEN, CDR2 SYDVKM. CDR3: CASSLRGGTFF. Written as DNA, the CDR3 is TGTGCCAGCAGTTTGCGGGGAGGCACGTTCTTC.

This clonotype showed up just a few times. This chain connects TRBV28 to TRBJ1-2; 9 nucleotides agree with TRBD1. Germline V CDR1 and CDR2: MDHEN, SYDVKM. This CDR3 region has 13 residues. The ends lost 5 bases at V and 3 bases at J; junction bases unmatched: 1. In DNA form, the CDR3 reads TGTGCCAGCAGTACAGGGGGCTACTATGGCTACACCTTC. Its protein product is CASSTGGYYGYTF.

This clonotype was seen repeatedly, ten times or more. V is TRBV2 and J is TRBJ2-1, with 10 bases fitting TRBD2. CDR3 length: 17 amino acids. Germline V CDR1 and CDR2: SNHLY, FYNNEI. The V segment lost 8 bases and the J segment 4 bases; nucleotides outside the gene matches: 14. The DNA of the CDR3 is TGTGCCAGCGGAGCCGGAGGACTAGCGGAGCAGTACAATGAGCAGTTCTTC. It translates to CASGAGGLAEQYNEQFF.

This clonotype was seen at least ten times. The chain is built from TRBV28 and TRBJ1-6; D is ambiguous. CDR1 MDHEN and CDR2 SYDVKM come from the germline V gene. Trimming pared 6 bases from V and 16 bases from J, leaving 19 bases between. This CDR3 is built from 13 residues. The chain's CDR3 is CASSYPPLPILHF. Here the CDR3 DNA reads TGTGCCAGCAGCTACCCTCCCCTCCCCATACTCCACTTT.

The V call is TRBV14, the J call TRBJ2-7; D uncertain. V lost 1 base to trimming and J lost 0 bases, with 7 bases between them. Germline V gene lookup returns CDR1 SGHDN and CDR2 FVKESK. The CDR3 extends over 14 amino acids. The CDR3 is CASSQVGNSYEQYF. As DNA, the CDR3 is TGTGCCAGCAGCCAAGTCGGCAACTCCTACGAGCAGTACTTC. Together with reference TRBV14 and TRBJ2-7, the CDR3 gives the full variable domain: EAGVTQFPSHSVIEKGQTVTLRCDPISGHDNLYWYRRVMGKEIKFLLHFVKESKQDESGMPNNRFLAERTGGTYSTLKVQPAELEDSGVYFCASSQVGNSYEQYFGPGTRLTVT.

This rearrangement joins TRBV6-2 or TRBV6-3 to TRBJ2-1; D is tentatively TRBD1 or TRBD2 (6 bases each). Trimming removed 5 bases from V and 6 bases from J, with 14 bases in between. The CDR3 runs 14 residues. CDR1 and CDR2 from the germline V gene are MNHEY and SVGEGT. The CDR3 region is CASSEKGGINEQFF. For the CDR3, the DNA is TGTGCCAGCAGTGAAAAAGGGGGGATCAATGAGCAGTTCTTC.

This clonotype rates as medium-sized. The V call is TRBV12-3 or TRBV12-4, the J call TRBJ1-2; D unclear. The germline V and J ends were trimmed by 2 bases and 1 base, with 5 bases remaining between them. The CDR3 is 13 residues long. In nucleotides, the CDR3 is TGTGCCAGCAGTTTAAACGTTAACTATGGCTACACCTTC. Encoded protein: CASSLNVNYGYTF.

The chain combines TRBV10-2 with TRBJ1-1; D gene unclear. V was trimmed by 7 bases and J by 1 base, leaving 10 bases between them. The CDR3 runs to 13 residues. Germline loops: CDR1 WSHSY, CDR2 SAAADI. This chain's CDR3 is CASTWPGNTEAFF. CDR3 DNA sequence: TGCGCCAGCACTTGGCCGGGGAACACTGAAGCTTTCTTT.

In this sample, this clonotype turned up a few times. V and J are TRBV21-1 and TRBJ2-6. TRBV21-1 is a listed pseudogene. This CDR3 comprises 16 residues. DNA of the CDR3: TGTGCCTGGTCTGGGATGACGGACTCTGGGGCCAACGTCCTGACTTTC. Protein sequence: CAWSGMTDSGANVLTF.

The chain recombines TRBV27 with TRBJ2-2, with no clear D. V was clipped by 3 bases and J by 6 bases, with 11 bases between them. CDR3 length: 14 amino acids. Germline values: CDR1 MNHEY, CDR2 SMNVEV (reference sequence). Here the CDR3 reads CASSFLAVAGELFF. The CDR3 nucleotides are TGTGCCAGCAGTTTTCTCGCGGTCGCCGGGGAGCTGTTTTTT.

DNA of the CDR3: TGTGCCAGCAGTTCACAGGGGGCTGGAAACACCATATATTTT. This codes for CASSSQGAGNTIYF. V is TRBV2 and J is TRBJ1-3, with 8 bases lining up with TRBD1. This CDR3 is built from 14 residues. V shed 5 bases and J 2 bases; nucleotides not matched to a gene: 2. Germline V CDR1 and CDR2: SNHLY, FYNNEI. The full variable domain, rest sourced from reference TRBV2 and TRBJ1-3, is EPEVTQTPSHQVTQMGQEVILRCVPISNHLYFYWYRQILGQKVEFLVSFYNNEISEKSEIFDDQFSVERPDGSNFTLKIRSTKLEDSAMYFCASSSQGAGNTIYFGEGSWLTVV.

This rearrangement joins TRBV6-2 or TRBV6-3 to TRBJ2-7; the match to TRBD1 covers 7 bases. The germline gives CDR1 MNHEY, CDR2 SVGEGT. With 6 bases clipped from V and 7 bases from J, the junction kept 15 bases outside the gene matches. This CDR3 region has 15 residues. CDR3 sequence: CASSPRTGRLLEQYF. The CDR3 DNA follows: TGTGCCAGCAGCCCTAGGACAGGACGCCTACTGGAGCAGTACTTC.

This clonotype came up many times. V usage is TRBV6-2 or TRBV6-3 and J usage is TRBJ2-1; 10 bases agree with TRBD2. Germline assignment: CDR1 MNHEY and CDR2 SVGEGT. The trim removed 6 bases at V and 1 base at J, leaving 3 bases unmatched. The CDR3 covers 15 residues. CDR3 residues: CASRASGSSYNEQFF. Written as DNA, the CDR3 is TGTGCCAGCAGAGCTAGCGGGAGTTCCTACAATGAGCAGTTCTTC.

This clonotype has just a few counts. The chain links TRBV10-2 to TRBJ2-7; D gene unclear. V dropped 6 bases and J dropped 2 bases, with 11 bases sitting between them. From germline, CDR1 is WSHSY and CDR2 SAAADI. CDR3 length: 13 residues. This chain's CDR3 is CASSKTGTYEQYF. The DNA for the CDR3 is TGCGCCAGCAGCAAGACGGGTACCTACGAGCAGTACTTC.

The rearrangement uses TRBV5-1 and TRBJ2-5; TRBD2 matches at 12 bases. V was clipped by 2 bases and J by 5 bases; unmatched bases: 7. There are 16 residues in the CDR3. Per the germline V gene, CDR1 is SGHRS and CDR2 is YFSETQ. The CDR3 spells CASSFSLTSGGETQYF. The CDR3 DNA reads TGCGCCAGCAGCTTCTCTCTGACTAGCGGGGGTGAGACCCAGTACTTC.

This clonotype was detected ten times or more. The V and J genes are TRBV20-1 and TRBJ2-5, with D unresolved. Between the trimmed V and J ends, which lost 6 bases and 7 bases, there was a span of 18 bases. CDR1 and CDR2 from the germline V gene are DFQATT and SNEGSKA (reference sequence). This CDR3 comprises 13 residues. The CDR3 is CSASRREQWTQYF. In DNA form, the CDR3 reads TGCAGTGCGTCCCGACGTGAGCAGTGGACCCAGTACTTC.

This rearrangement joins TRBV6-6 to TRBJ2-2; D unresolved. V was cut by 3 bases and J by 10 bases, with 12 bases left in between. This CDR3 comprises 13 residues. Germline CDR1 reads MNHNY; CDR2 reads SVGAGI (reference sequence). The CDR3: CASSYPMPPELFF. The CDR3 coding sequence is TGTGCCAGCAGTTATCCTATGCCTCCGGAGCTGTTTTTT.